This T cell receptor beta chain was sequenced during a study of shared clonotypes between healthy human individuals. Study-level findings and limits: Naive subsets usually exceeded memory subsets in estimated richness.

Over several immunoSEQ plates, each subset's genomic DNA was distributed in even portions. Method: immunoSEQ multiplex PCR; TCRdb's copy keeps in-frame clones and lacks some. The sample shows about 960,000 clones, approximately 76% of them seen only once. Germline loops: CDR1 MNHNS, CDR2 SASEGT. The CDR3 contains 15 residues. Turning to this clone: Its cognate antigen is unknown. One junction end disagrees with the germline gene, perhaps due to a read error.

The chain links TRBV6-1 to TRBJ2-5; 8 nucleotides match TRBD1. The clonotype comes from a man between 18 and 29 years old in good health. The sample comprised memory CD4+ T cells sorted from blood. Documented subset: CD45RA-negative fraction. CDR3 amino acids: CAISEPTGAKETQYF. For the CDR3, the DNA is TGTGCCATCAGTGAGCCGACAGGGGCGAAGGAGACCCAGTACTTC.